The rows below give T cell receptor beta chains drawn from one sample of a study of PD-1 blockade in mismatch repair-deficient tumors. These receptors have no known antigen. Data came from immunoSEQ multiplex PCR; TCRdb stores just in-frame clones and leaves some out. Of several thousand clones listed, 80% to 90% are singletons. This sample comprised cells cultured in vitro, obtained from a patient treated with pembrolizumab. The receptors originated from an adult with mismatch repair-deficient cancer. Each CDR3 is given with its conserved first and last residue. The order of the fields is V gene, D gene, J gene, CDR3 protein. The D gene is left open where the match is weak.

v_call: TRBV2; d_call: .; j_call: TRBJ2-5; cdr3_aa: CASSEEGSGGETQYF
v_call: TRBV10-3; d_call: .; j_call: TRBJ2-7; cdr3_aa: CATGIQEMSYEQYF
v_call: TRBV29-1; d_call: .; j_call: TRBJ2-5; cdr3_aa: CSVDQGEETQYF
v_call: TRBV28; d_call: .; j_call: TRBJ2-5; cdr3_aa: CASSYGGRGQETQYF
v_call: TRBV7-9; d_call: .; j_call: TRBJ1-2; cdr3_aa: CASSSAGTYGYTF
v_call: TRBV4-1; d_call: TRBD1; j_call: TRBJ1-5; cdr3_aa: CASSQTGQGLNQPQHF
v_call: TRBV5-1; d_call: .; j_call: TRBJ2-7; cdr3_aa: CASSLYDWATPYEQYF
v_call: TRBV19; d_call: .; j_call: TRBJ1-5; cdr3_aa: CASSIKGQGPYNQPQHF
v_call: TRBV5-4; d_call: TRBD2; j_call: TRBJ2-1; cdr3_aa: CASSPSGRVYNEQFF
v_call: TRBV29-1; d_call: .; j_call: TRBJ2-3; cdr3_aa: CSSLTGTDTQYF
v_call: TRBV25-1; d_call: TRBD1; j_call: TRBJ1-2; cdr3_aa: CASSRQGNYGYTF
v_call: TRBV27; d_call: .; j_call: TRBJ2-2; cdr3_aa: CASSWARSGELFF
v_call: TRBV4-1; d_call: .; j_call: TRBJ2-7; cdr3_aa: CASSQDTEAYEQYF
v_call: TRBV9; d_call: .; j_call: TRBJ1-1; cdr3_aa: CASSVDKEGVNTEAFF
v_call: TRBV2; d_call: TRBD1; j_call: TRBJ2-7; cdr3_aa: CASTSGQGVHEQYF
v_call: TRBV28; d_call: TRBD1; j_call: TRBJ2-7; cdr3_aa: CASRNRGSHEQYF
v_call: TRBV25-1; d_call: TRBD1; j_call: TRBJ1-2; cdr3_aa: CASSDSLDRDYGYTF
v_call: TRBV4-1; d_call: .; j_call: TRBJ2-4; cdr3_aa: CASSQTLTMDIQYF
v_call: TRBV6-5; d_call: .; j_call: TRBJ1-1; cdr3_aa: CASSSQPSDTEAFF
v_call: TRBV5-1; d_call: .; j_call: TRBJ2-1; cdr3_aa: CASSSDGNEQFF
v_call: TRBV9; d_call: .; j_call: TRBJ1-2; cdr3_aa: CASSPGGTRFYGYTF
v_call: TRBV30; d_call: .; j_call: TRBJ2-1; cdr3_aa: CAWRAKRLALYEQFF
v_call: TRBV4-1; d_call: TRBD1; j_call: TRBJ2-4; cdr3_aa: CASSSGQARSAKNIQYF
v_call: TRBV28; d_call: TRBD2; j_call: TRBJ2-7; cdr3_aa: CASSLLGTSPYEQYF
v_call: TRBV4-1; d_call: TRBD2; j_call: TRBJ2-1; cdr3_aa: CASSQTTGTSGTAEQFF
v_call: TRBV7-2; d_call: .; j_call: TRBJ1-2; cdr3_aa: CASSLRGNYGYTF
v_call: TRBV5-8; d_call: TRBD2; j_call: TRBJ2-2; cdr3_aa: CASSPFSGSNTGELFF
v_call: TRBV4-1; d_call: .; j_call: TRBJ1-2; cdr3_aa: CASSGGDYGYTF
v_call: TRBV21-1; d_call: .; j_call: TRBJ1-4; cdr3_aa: CASTPGQGPEKLFF
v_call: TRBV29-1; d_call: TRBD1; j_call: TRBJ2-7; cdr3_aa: CSTSGDRGLYEQYF